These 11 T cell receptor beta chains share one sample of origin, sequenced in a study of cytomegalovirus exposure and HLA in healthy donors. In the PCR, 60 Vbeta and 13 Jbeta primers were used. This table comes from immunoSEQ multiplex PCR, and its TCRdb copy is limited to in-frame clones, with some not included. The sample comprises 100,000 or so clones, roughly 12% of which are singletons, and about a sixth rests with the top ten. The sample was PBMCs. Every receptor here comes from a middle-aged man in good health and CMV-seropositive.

CDR3: CATSPGTGLSYEQYF. The CDR3 nucleotides read TGTGCCACGTCACCCGGGACAGGATTATCCTACGAGCAGTACTTC. The rearrangement uses TRBV10-3 and TRBJ2-7; TRBD1 matches 8 bases. Germline loops: CDR1 ENHRY, CDR2 SYGVKD. This CDR3 is 15 amino acids long. V gave up 10 bases and J gave up 1 base; unmatched junction bases: 12.

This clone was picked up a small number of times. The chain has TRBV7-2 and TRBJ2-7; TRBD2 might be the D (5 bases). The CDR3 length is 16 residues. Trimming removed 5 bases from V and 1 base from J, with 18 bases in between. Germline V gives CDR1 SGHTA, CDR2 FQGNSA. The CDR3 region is CASSRPFGSGSYEQYF. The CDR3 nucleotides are TGTGCCAGCAGCCGGCCTTTTGGTTCGGGATCCTACGAGCAGTACTTC.

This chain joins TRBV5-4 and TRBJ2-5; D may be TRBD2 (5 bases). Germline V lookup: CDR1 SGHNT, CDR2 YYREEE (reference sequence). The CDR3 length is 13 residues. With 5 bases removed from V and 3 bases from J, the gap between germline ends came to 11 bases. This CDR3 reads CASRREFEETQYF. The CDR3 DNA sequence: TGTGCCAGCAGAAGGGAGTTCGAAGAGACCCAGTACTTC.

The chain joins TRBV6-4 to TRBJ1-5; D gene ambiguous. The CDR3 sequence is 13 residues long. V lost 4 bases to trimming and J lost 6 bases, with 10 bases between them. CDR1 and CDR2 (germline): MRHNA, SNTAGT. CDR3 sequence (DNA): TGTGCCAGCAGTGTGGGAGTCGGTCAGCCCCAGCATTTT. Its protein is CASSVGVGQPQHF.

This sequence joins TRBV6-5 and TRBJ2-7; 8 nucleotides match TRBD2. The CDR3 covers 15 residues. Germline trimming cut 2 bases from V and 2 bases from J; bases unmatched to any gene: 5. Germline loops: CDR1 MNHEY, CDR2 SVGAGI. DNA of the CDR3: TGTGCCAGCAGTTACAACAGCGGGAGCCCCTACGAGCAGTACTTC. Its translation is CASSYNSGSPYEQYF.

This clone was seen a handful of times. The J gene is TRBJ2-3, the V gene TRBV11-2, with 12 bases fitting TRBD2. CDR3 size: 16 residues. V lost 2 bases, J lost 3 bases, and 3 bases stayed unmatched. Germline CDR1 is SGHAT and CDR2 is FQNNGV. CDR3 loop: CASSLSLAGGTDTQYF. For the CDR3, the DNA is TGTGCCAGCAGCTTAAGCCTAGCGGGAGGGACAGATACGCAGTATTTT. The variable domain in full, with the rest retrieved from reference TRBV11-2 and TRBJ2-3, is EAGVAQSPRYKIIEKRQSVAFWCNPISGHATLYWYQQILGQGPKLLIQFQNNGVVDDSQLPKDRFSAERLKGVDSTLKIQPAKLEDSAVYLCASSLSLAGGTDTQYFGPGTRLTVL.

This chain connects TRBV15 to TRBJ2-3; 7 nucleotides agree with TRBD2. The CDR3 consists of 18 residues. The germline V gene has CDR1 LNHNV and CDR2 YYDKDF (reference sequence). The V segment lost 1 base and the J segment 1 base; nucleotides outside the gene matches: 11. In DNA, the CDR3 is TGTGCCACCAGCAGAGCATCTTGGGGCGGGAGAGGCACAGATACGCAGTATTTT. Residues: CATSRASWGGRGTDTQYF.

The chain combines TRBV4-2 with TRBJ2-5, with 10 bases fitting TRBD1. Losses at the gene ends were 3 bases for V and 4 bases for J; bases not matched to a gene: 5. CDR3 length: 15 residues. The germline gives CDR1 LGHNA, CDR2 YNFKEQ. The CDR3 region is CASSHGQGETETQYF. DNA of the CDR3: TGTGCCAGCAGCCATGGACAGGGGGAGACAGAGACCCAGTACTTC.

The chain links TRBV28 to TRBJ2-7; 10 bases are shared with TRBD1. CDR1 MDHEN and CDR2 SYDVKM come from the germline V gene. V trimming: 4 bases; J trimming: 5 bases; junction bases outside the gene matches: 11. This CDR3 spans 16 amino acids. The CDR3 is CASSSPRDRGTDEQYF. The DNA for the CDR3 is TGTGCCAGCAGTTCTCCAAGGGACAGGGGAACCGACGAGCAGTACTTC.

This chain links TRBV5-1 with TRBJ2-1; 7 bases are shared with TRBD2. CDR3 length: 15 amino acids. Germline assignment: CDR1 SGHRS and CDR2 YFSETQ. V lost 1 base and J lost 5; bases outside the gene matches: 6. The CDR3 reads CASSLPSGTHNEQFF. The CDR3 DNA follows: TGCGCCAGCAGCTTGCCCAGCGGGACCCACAATGAGCAGTTCTTC.

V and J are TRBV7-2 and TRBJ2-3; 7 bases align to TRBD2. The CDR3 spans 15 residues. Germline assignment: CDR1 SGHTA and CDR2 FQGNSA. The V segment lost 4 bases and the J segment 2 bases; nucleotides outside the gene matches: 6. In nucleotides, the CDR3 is TGTGCCAGCAGCTCCCAGGCGGGGGTCACAGATACGCAGTATTTT. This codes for CASSSQAGVTDTQYF.